Below, 3 T cell receptor beta chains from the same sample are listed, as sequenced in a study of shared clonotypes between healthy human individuals. The table came from immunoSEQ multiplex PCR; TCRdb's copy has only in-frame clones and leaves some out. The sample holds about 480,000 clones; about three quarters are singletons and the top ten take under 15%. Sequencing input: PBMCs. The receptors were sampled from a woman aged 35 to 49 in good health. Some clones in this sample may be carry-over from other donors' samples.

The chain carries TRBV19 and TRBJ2-7; TRBD2 might be the D (5 bases). The CDR3 sequence is 13 residues long. V shed 4 bases and J shed 9 bases, with 16 bases lying between them. Germline assignment: CDR1 LNHDA and CDR2 SQIVND (reference sequence). The CDR3 reads CASSTQADRGQYF. The CDR3 nucleotides are TGTGCCAGTAGTACCCAGGCGGACCGGGGGCAGTACTTC.

The chain uses TRBV11-2 and TRBJ2-2; D is unresolved. The CDR3 runs to 13 residues. Germline V gene data show CDR1 as SGHAT and CDR2 as FQNNGV. Trimming removed 2 bases at V and 5 bases at J, with 6 bases between. DNA of the CDR3: TGTGCCAGCAGCTTATACGGAACCGGGGAGCTGTTTTTT. It specifies CASSLYGTGELFF.

The rearrangement uses TRBV28 and TRBJ1-5; D remains unclear. The CDR3 length is 12 residues. Germline loops: CDR1 MDHEN, CDR2 SYDVKM. V gave up 6 bases and J gave up 7 bases, with 10 bases separating them. The CDR3 sequence is CASRRSGQPQHF. The CDR3 bases are TGTGCCAGCAGAAGGTCGGGGCAGCCCCAGCATTTT.